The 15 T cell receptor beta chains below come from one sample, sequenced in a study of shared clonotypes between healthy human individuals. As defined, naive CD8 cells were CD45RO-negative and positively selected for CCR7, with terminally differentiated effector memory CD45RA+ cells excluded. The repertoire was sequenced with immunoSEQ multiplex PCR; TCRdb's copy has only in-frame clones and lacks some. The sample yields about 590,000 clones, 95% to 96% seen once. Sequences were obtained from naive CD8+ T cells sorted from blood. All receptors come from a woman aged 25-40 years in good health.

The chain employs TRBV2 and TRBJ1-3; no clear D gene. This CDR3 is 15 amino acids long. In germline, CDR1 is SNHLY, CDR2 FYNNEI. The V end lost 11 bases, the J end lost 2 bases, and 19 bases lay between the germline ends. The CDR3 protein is CAVNIDPDPGNTIYF. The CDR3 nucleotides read TGTGCCGTAAACATTGACCCCGACCCTGGAAACACCATATATTTT.

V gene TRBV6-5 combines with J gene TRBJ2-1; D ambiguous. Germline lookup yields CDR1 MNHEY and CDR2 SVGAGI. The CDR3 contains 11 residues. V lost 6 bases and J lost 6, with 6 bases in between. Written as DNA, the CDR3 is TGTGCCAGCAGCATTAGCAATGAGCAGTTCTTC. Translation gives CASSISNEQFF.

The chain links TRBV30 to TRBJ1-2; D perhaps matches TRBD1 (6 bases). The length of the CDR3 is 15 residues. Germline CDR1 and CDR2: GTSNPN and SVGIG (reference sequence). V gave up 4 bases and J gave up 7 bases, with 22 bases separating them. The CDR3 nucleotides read TGTGCCTGGATTTTGGGAGAGGGGGGCCTAGGTGGCTACACCTTC. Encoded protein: CAWILGEGGLGGYTF.

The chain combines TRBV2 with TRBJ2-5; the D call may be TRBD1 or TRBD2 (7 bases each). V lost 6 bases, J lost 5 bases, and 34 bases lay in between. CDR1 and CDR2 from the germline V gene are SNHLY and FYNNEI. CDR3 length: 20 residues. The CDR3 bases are TGTGCCAGCAGAAGCGGGACAGTGGGACCAGATGCCTCTTTTTGGGAGACCCAGTACTTC. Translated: CASRSGTVGPDASFWETQYF.

The CDR3 DNA follows: TGCGCCAGCAGCCCCCCTGCGCGGACAGGGTCATACGAGCAGTACTTC. Its translation: CASSPPARTGSYEQYF. The chain combines TRBV4-1 with TRBJ2-7; the match to TRBD1 covers 8 bases. V dropped 4 bases and J dropped 4; count of bases not matched to a gene: 12. This CDR3 region has 16 residues. CDR1 is MGHRA, CDR2 YSYEKL, per germline.

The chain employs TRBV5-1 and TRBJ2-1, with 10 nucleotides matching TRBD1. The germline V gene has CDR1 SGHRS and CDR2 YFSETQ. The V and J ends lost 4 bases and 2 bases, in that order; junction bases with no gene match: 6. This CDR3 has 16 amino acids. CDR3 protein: CASSDGDRGTYNEQFF. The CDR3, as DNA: TGCGCCAGCAGCGACGGGGACAGGGGCACCTACAATGAGCAGTTCTTC.

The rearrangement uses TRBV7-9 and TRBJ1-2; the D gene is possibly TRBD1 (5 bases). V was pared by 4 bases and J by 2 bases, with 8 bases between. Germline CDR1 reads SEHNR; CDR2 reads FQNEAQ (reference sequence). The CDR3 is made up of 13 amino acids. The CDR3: CASSYDSNYGYTF. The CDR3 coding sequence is TGTGCCAGCAGCTACGACAGCAACTATGGCTACACCTTC.

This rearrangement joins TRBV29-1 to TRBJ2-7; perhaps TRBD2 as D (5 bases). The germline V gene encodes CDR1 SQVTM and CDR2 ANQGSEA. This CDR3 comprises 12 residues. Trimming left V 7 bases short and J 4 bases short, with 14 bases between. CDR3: CSAEGLAYEQYF. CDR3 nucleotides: TGCAGCGCAGAAGGGCTAGCTTACGAGCAGTACTTC.

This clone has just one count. The CDR3 loop is CASQHGARSYEQYF. As DNA, the CDR3 is TGTGCCAGCCAGCATGGAGCCAGAAGCTACGAGCAGTACTTC. V usage is TRBV28 and J usage is TRBJ2-5, with D unclear. The DNA end is a closer match to TRBJ2-7, so the J assignment may be wrong. The CDR3 runs to 14 residues. Germline V CDR1 and CDR2: MDHEN, SYDVKM.

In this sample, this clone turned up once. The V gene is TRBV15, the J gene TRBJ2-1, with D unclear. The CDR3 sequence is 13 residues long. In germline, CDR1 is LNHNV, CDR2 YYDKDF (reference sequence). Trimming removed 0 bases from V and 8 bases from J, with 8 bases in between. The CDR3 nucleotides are TGTGCCACCAGCAGAGATCGAAGAGATGAGCAGTTCTTC. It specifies CATSRDRRDEQFF. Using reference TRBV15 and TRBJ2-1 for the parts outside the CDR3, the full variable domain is DAMVIQNPRYQVTQFGKPVTLSCSQTLNHNVMYWYQQKSSQAPKLLFHYYDKDFNNEADTPDNFQSRRPNTSFCFLDIRSPGLGDTAMYLCATSRDRRDEQFFGPGTRLTVL.

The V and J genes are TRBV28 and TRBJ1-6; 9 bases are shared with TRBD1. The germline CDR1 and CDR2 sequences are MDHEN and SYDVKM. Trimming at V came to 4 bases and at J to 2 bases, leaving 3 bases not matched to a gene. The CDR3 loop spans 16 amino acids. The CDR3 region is CASSWTGDTYNSPLHF. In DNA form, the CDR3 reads TGTGCCAGCAGTTGGACAGGGGACACCTATAATTCACCCCTCCACTTT. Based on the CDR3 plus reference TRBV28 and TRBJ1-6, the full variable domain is DVKVTQSSRYLVKRTGEKVFLECVQDMDHENMFWYRQDPGLGLRLIYFSYDVKMKEKGDIPEGYSVSREKKERFSLILESASTNQTSMYLCASSWTGDTYNSPLHFGNGTRLTVT.

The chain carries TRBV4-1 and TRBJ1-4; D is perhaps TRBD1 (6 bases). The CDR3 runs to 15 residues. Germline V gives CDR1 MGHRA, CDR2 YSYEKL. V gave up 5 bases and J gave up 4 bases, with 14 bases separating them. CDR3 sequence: CASSIRGAVNEKLFF. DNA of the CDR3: TGCGCCAGCAGCATACGGGGGGCCGTTAATGAAAAACTGTTTTTT.

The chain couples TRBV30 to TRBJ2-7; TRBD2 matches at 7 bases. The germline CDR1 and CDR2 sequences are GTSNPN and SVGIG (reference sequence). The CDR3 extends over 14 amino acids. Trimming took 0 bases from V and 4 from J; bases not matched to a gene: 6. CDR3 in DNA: TGTGCCTGGAGTGTTGTGGGAGCGGGGTACGAGCAGTACTTC. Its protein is CAWSVVGAGYEQYF. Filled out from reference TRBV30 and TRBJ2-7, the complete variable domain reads SQTIHQWPATLVQPVGSPLSLECTVEGTSNPNLYWYRQAAGRGLQLLFYSVGIGQISSEVPQNLSASRPQDRQFILSSKKLLLSDSGFYLCAWSVVGAGYEQYFGPGTRLTVT.

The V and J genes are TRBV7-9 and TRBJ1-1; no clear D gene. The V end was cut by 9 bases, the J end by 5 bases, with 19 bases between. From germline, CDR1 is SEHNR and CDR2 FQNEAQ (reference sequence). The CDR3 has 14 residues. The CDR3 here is CARENLVSRTEAFF. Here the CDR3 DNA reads TGTGCCAGAGAAAATCTTGTGTCCCGGACTGAAGCTTTCTTT.

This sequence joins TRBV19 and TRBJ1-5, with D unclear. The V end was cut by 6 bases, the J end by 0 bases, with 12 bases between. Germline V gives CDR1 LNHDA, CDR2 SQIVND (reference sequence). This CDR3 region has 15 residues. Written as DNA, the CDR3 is TGTGCCAGTAGCCCATTTGACGGTAGCAATCAGCCCCAGCATTTT. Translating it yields CASSPFDGSNQPQHF.